The rows below give T cell receptor beta chains drawn from one sample of a study of cytomegalovirus exposure and HLA in healthy donors. This table comes from immunoSEQ multiplex PCR, and its TCRdb copy is limited to in-frame clones, with some not included. The sample records over 200,000 clones, 65% to 85% being singletons. Sequenced material: PBMCs. These receptor sequences come from a woman in her twenties or thirties in good health and CMV-seropositive. Each CDR3 is given with its conserved first and last residue. D genes are given only for firm matches. Clone size is stated in some rows and not others, as once, few, many or a class when expanded.

size: -; J: TRBJ1-2; V: TRBV28; D: -; CDR3: CASSYSDPRGYGYTF
size: -; J: TRBJ1-2; V: TRBV29-1; D: -; CDR3: CSVEDPVAYGYTF
size: -; J: TRBJ2-1; V: TRBV30; D: TRBD2; CDR3: CASNSGGGNEQFF
size: -; J: TRBJ1-4; V: TRBV30; D: -; CDR3: CAWRRGNEKLFF
size: -; J: TRBJ1-3; V: TRBV25-1; D: -; CDR3: CASSEQGSGNTIYF
size: -; J: TRBJ1-2; V: TRBV29-1; D: -; CDR3: CSVEPQNNYGYTF
size: once; J: TRBJ2-3; V: TRBV29-1; D: TRBD1; CDR3: CSARRDSSTDTQYF
size: -; J: TRBJ2-1; V: TRBV6-6; D: TRBD2; CDR3: CASSSKLAEGRNEQFF
size: -; J: TRBJ1-2; V: TRBV9; D: -; CDR3: CASNAGVYGYTF
size: -; J: TRBJ2-1; V: TRBV19; D: TRBD2; CDR3: CASSNSGRGLNEQFF
size: -; J: TRBJ2-7; V: TRBV5-1; D: -; CDR3: CASSSVRGGIYEQYF
size: -; J: TRBJ2-3; V: TRBV15; D: -; CDR3: CATSRVRARTDTQYF
size: -; J: TRBJ2-7; V: TRBV27; D: -; CDR3: CASSLYRDGPYEQYF
size: -; J: TRBJ1-2; V: TRBV28; D: -; CDR3: CASLSRQHHTF
size: -; J: TRBJ2-7; V: TRBV5-4; D: TRBD2; CDR3: CASSLSGNSYEQYF
size: -; J: TRBJ1-5; V: TRBV7-8; D: -; CDR3: CASSLRREPWQPQHF
size: -; J: TRBJ2-5; V: TRBV11-2; D: -; CDR3: CASSLTLLTQYF
size: -; J: TRBJ2-1; V: TRBV6-5; D: -; CDR3: CASSYSEAYNEQFF
size: -; J: TRBJ2-7; V: TRBV5-6; D: -; CDR3: CASSPSRGEQYF
size: once; J: TRBJ2-3; V: TRBV27; D: -; CDR3: CASSPLDTDTQYF
size: -; J: TRBJ1-1; V: TRBV30; D: TRBD1; CDR3: CAWDRVNTEAFF
size: -; J: TRBJ2-2; V: TRBV6-5; D: TRBD2; CDR3: CASSSVAGEVTGELFF
size: -; J: TRBJ2-5; V: TRBV5-4; D: -; CDR3: CASSLRPSETQYF
size: -; J: TRBJ1-3; V: TRBV28; D: -; CDR3: CASSLRGTGNTIYF
size: -; J: TRBJ1-2; V: TRBV27; D: TRBD1; CDR3: CASSLSPTGWYGYTF
size: -; J: TRBJ2-7; V: TRBV11-2; D: TRBD1; CDR3: CASSLVADREYEQYF
size: -; J: TRBJ2-3; V: TRBV27; D: TRBD2; CDR3: CASSHPTSGRDTQYF
size: -; J: TRBJ2-3; V: TRBV5-1; D: TRBD2; CDR3: CASSLATSGRTDTQYF
size: -; J: TRBJ2-2; V: TRBV18; D: TRBD1; CDR3: CASSSRTGANTGELFF
size: -; J: TRBJ1-1; V: TRBV30; D: -; CDR3: CACTGTAVVMNTEAFF
size: -; J: TRBJ1-4; V: TRBV29-1; D: -; CDR3: CSVDTATNEKLFF
size: -; J: TRBJ2-7; V: TRBV10-1; D: -; CDR3: CASSERWGNEQYF
size: -; J: TRBJ1-1; V: TRBV6-5; D: -; CDR3: CASSSRAVAFF
size: -; J: TRBJ1-1; V: TRBV25-1; D: -; CDR3: CASSGRNTEAFF
size: few; J: TRBJ1-3; V: TRBV6-1; D: TRBD1; CDR3: CASSTTGYGNTIYF
size: -; J: TRBJ1-2; V: TRBV27; D: -; CDR3: CASSLSSSGGSGYTF
size: -; J: TRBJ2-1; V: TRBV5-6; D: -; CDR3: CASSSGYNEQFF
size: once; J: TRBJ1-1; V: TRBV28; D: -; CDR3: CASSVGMNTEAFF
size: -; J: TRBJ2-7; V: TRBV29-1; D: -; CDR3: CSVEQGHEQYF
size: -; J: TRBJ1-4; V: TRBV10-1; D: -; CDR3: CASTPPGTNATNEKLFF
size: -; J: TRBJ2-7; V: TRBV27; D: TRBD1; CDR3: CASISPSGTGGEQYF
size: few; J: TRBJ1-1; V: TRBV4-1; D: TRBD1; CDR3: CASSQLGQQGANTEAFF
size: few; J: TRBJ2-7; V: TRBV6-5; D: -; CDR3: CASEYRGFSYEQYF
size: -; J: TRBJ2-2; V: TRBV11-3; D: -; CDR3: CASSQNTGELFF
size: -; J: TRBJ2-3; V: TRBV29-1; D: TRBD1; CDR3: CSVGLRWGQGILDTQYF
size: -; J: TRBJ1-2; V: TRBV15; D: -; CDR3: CATSRGTRDGYTF
size: -; J: TRBJ2-1; V: TRBV9; D: -; CDR3: CASSVEETSALEQFF